These 31 T cell receptor beta chains originate from one sample sequenced in a study of T-cell memory formation after mild COVID-19. TCRdb re-called the 5' RACE reads with MiXCR, one entry per CDR3 protein. The sample yields hundreds of thousands of distinct CDR3 sequences, roughly a fifth seen once. The specimen was PBMCs or a T cell subset sorted from them (not recorded which). These receptors originate from an adult woman who had mild COVID-19 (a few samples of this study predate the infection). Cell type and time point are not known.

This clonotype was recorded at least ten times. CDR3 in amino acids: CASSFPTGGMGETQYF. The CDR3 DNA reads TGTGCCAGCAGCTTCCCTACAGGGGGCATGGGTGAGACCCAGTACTTC. This chain links TRBV11-2 with TRBJ2-5; 9 nucleotides line up with TRBD1. CDR1 is SGHAT and CDR2 is FQNNGV in the germline V gene. Trimming at V came to 3 bases and at J to 5 bases, leaving 10 bases not matched to a gene. There are 16 residues in the CDR3.

This clonotype has just a few counts. This sequence joins TRBV12-3 or TRBV12-4 and TRBJ2-3, with a possible D match to TRBD1 (5 bases). CDR3 length equals 14 residues. V was trimmed by 6 bases and J by 2 bases, leaving 12 bases between them. This CDR3 reads CASRPQGSTDTQYF. Written as DNA, the CDR3 is TGTGCCAGCAGGCCCCAGGGCTCCACAGATACGCAGTATTTT.

DNA of the CDR3: TGTGCCAGTACCTCACTCCCGGGGGGGCGAGATAACACTGAAGCTTTCTTT. Encoded protein: CASTSLPGGRDNTEAFF. The rearrangement links TRBV19 to TRBJ1-1, with D maybe TRBD1 (6 bases). Trimming stripped 7 bases from V and 2 bases from J, with 23 bases between. Germline V gene data show CDR1 as LNHDA and CDR2 as SQIVND (reference sequence). CDR3 size: 17 residues. The whole variable domain, filled in from reference TRBV19 and TRBJ1-1, reads DGGITQSPKYLFRKEGQNVTLSCEQNLNHDAMYWYRQDPGQGLRLIYYSQIVNDFQKGDIAEGYSVSREKKESFPLTVTSAQKNPTAFYLCASTSLPGGRDNTEAFFGQGTRLTVV.

This clonotype was seen more than once but under ten times. The chain links TRBV20-1 to TRBJ1-2; D is possibly TRBD1 (6 bases). This CDR3 region has 13 residues. The ends were cut back, 4 bases at V and 8 bases at J, with 17 bases in the middle. The germline V gene encodes CDR1 DFQATT and CDR2 SNEGSKA (reference sequence). CDR3 DNA: TGCAGTGCTACCCTCCCAGGGGAACGGGGCTACACCTTC. Translated: CSATLPGERGYTF.

This clonotype was seen a few times. This sequence joins TRBV6-5 and TRBJ1-6; 10 bases align to TRBD1. V was clipped by 0 bases and J by 9 bases; unmatched bases: 2. CDR1 MNHEY and CDR2 SVGAGI come from the germline V gene. The CDR3 is made up of 15 amino acids. As DNA, the CDR3 is TGTGCCAGCAGTTACTCCGGGACAGGGGCTTCACCCCTCCACTTT. Translating gives CASSYSGTGASPLHF.

This clonotype was counted a few times. The gene calls are TRBV15 and TRBJ2-1; 8 positions match TRBD1. The germline CDR1 and CDR2 sequences are LNHNV and YYDKDF (reference sequence). The trim removed 6 bases at V and 1 base at J, leaving 5 bases unmatched. The CDR3 loop spans 15 amino acids. CDR3 amino acids: CATSLGTGSYNEQFF. The CDR3 nucleotides are TGTGCCACCAGTTTAGGGACAGGTTCCTACAATGAGCAGTTCTTC.

V gene TRBV20-1 combines with J gene TRBJ1-5; D not certain. The germline V and J ends were trimmed by 5 bases and 4 bases, with 18 bases remaining between them. This CDR3 is built from 15 residues. From germline, CDR1 is DFQATT and CDR2 SNEGSKA (reference sequence). CDR3 loop: CSAGLYGSGNQPQHF. Written as DNA, the CDR3 is TGCAGTGCTGGACTTTATGGGTCCGGGAATCAGCCCCAGCATTTT.

The chain uses TRBV5-1 and TRBJ2-3; no firm D call. From germline, CDR1 is SGHRS and CDR2 YFSETQ. The CDR3 runs 15 residues. V was cut by 4 bases and J by 0 bases, with 12 bases left in between. The CDR3 sequence: CASSPDGDSTDTQYF. The CDR3 nucleotides read TGCGCCAGCAGCCCCGACGGAGATAGCACAGATACGCAGTATTTT.

There are a few counts of this clonotype. The chain links TRBV7-2 to TRBJ2-1; 13 bases align to TRBD2. V gave up 3 bases and J gave up 4 bases; unmatched junction bases: 9. The CDR3 length is 18 residues. CDR1 and CDR2 from the germline V gene are SGHTA and FQGNSA. The CDR3 loop is CASSFGLAGARRYNEQFF. CDR3 nucleotide sequence: TGTGCCAGCAGCTTTGGACTAGCGGGAGCCCGAAGGTACAATGAGCAGTTCTTC.

This chain uses TRBV30 with TRBJ2-1; D possibly uses TRBD1 or TRBD2 (5 bases each). The germline V and J ends were trimmed by 1 base and 4 bases, with 8 bases remaining between them. The CDR3 is 13 amino acids. Per germline, CDR1 GTSNPN and CDR2 SVGIG (reference sequence). The CDR3 region has the DNA TGTGCCTGGAGTGGGGGGACGTACAATGAGCAGTTCTTC. This gives the protein CAWSGGTYNEQFF.

To note about this clonotype: This may come from a read error, since a much larger clone is one base off. The CDR3 bases are TGTGCCAGCAGCTCAATGACCGGGGAGCTGTTTTTT. Encoded protein: CASSSMTGELFF. V usage is TRBV7-9 and J usage is TRBJ2-2; D remains ambiguous. The CDR3 covers 12 residues. The germline V gene encodes CDR1 SEHNR and CDR2 FQNEAQ (reference sequence). Trimming left V 4 bases short and J 5 bases short, with 5 bases between.

The V gene is TRBV14, the J gene TRBJ2-3; no clear D gene. Trimming pared 0 bases from V and 1 base from J, leaving 11 bases between. Germline assignment: CDR1 SGHDN and CDR2 FVKESK. The CDR3 is made up of 16 amino acids. The CDR3 loop is CASSQDPQRRTDTQYF. DNA for the CDR3: TGTGCCAGCAGCCAAGATCCCCAAAGGCGCACAGATACGCAGTATTTT.

The chain couples TRBV7-9 to TRBJ2-7, with TRBD2 identical over 11 bases. CDR3 length equals 13 residues. The V gene's germline CDR1 is SEHNR and CDR2 FQNEAQ (reference sequence). V lost 9 bases and J lost 3; bases outside the gene matches: 4. CDR3 residues: CASSGRDNYEQYF. The CDR3 region has the DNA TGTGCCAGTAGCGGGAGGGACAACTACGAGCAGTACTTC.

The V call is TRBV20-1, the J call TRBJ1-5; D possibly corresponds to TRBD1 (5 bases). This CDR3 spans 15 amino acids. V was clipped by 0 bases and J by 5 bases, with 14 bases between them. Germline V gives CDR1 DFQATT, CDR2 SNEGSKA (reference sequence). Here the CDR3 reads CSARDWLRGDQPQHF. CDR3 DNA sequence: TGCAGTGCTAGAGATTGGCTTCGGGGGGATCAGCCCCAGCATTTT.

The V and J genes are TRBV21-1 and TRBJ2-1; the table's D call, TRBD2, was not checked against the DNA. TRBV21-1 is noted as a pseudogene. The CDR3 sequence is 19 residues long. Written as DNA, the CDR3 is TGTGCCAGCGGCCCGGGACTAGGGTCCGATTGGGGCTCCTACAATGAGCAGTTCTTC. Amino acid sequence: CASGPGLGSDWGSYNEQFF.

The V and J genes are TRBV5-1 and TRBJ1-4; 7 bases line up with TRBD1. The germline gives CDR1 SGHRS, CDR2 YFSETQ. Trimming took 4 bases from V and 6 from J; bases not matched to a gene: 9. The CDR3 is 15 amino acids. The chain's CDR3 is CASSPVGQVDEKLFF. CDR3 coding DNA: TGCGCCAGCAGCCCCGTAGGACAGGTGGATGAAAAACTGTTTTTT.

This clonotype appeared a few times. The chain uses TRBV7-9 and TRBJ2-1; 7 nucleotides align to TRBD1. The CDR3 is 14 residues long. J lost 3 bases, V lost 8 bases, and 7 bases had no gene match. Germline loops: CDR1 SEHNR, CDR2 FQNEAQ (reference sequence). The DNA for the CDR3 is TGTGCCAGCCATCCCGGGACAGACTACAATGAGCAGTTCTTC. This sequence encodes CASHPGTDYNEQFF.

V is TRBV6-5 and J is TRBJ2-7, with D maybe TRBD2 (6 bases). The CDR3 consists of 16 residues. Trimming cost V 0 bases and J 2 bases, with 14 bases left between them. Germline V gene data show CDR1 as MNHEY and CDR2 as SVGAGI. The CDR3 loop reads CASSYSKARGAYEQYF. The CDR3 coding sequence is TGTGCCAGCAGTTACTCGAAGGCACGCGGGGCCTACGAGCAGTACTTC.

The rearrangement links TRBV4-1 to TRBJ2-2; no clear D. CDR3 length equals 14 residues. Trimming pared 1 base from V and 6 bases from J, leaving 9 bases between. Germline lookup yields CDR1 MGHRA and CDR2 YSYEKL. CDR3 sequence reads: CASSQVPTSGELFF. The CDR3 region has the DNA TGCGCCAGCAGCCAAGTCCCGACCTCCGGGGAGCTGTTTTTT.

Note on this clonotype: One junction end disagrees with the germline gene, perhaps due to a read error. V gene TRBV7-9 combines with J gene TRBJ1-6; D is undetermined. The CDR3 consists of 14 residues. Looked up from germline, CDR1 is SEHNR and CDR2 is FQNEAQ (reference sequence). CDR3 DNA: TGCGCCAGCAGCCCGACCGCCTATAATTCACCCCTCCACTTT. It specifies CASSPTAYNSPLHF.

This clonotype has only a few counts. This chain connects TRBV29-1 to TRBJ2-7; 10 positions match TRBD1. The CDR3 totals 13 residues. Germline assignment: CDR1 SQVTM and CDR2 ANQGSEA. The junction had 7 bases not matched to a gene; V was cut back by 6 bases and J by 5 bases. CDR3 sequence: CSVEGQGHHEQYF. DNA of the CDR3: TGCAGCGTCGAGGGACAGGGGCATCACGAGCAGTACTTC.

The chain combines TRBV27 with TRBJ2-2; TRBD2 matches 9 bases. Germline V gives CDR1 MNHEY, CDR2 SMNVEV (reference sequence). The V gene end was trimmed by 5 bases and the J gene end by 4 bases; junction bases not matched to a gene: 5. The CDR3 length is 15 residues. CDR3 sequence: CASSTTSGPTGELFF. In nucleotides, the CDR3 is TGTGCCAGCAGTACGACTAGCGGACCCACCGGGGAGCTGTTTTTT.

A few counts support this clonotype. The chain recombines TRBV27 with TRBJ2-7; TRBD2 matches at 8 bases. The germline gives CDR1 MNHEY, CDR2 SMNVEV (reference sequence). The V gene end was trimmed by 5 bases and the J gene end by 3 bases; junction bases not matched to a gene: 9. The CDR3 contains 15 residues. The CDR3 coding sequence is TGTGCCAGCAGTGCCCTGACTAGCGCCTTCTACGAGCAGTACTTC. It yields the protein CASSALTSAFYEQYF.

V gene TRBV7-8 combines with J gene TRBJ2-3; 8 bases align to TRBD2. This CDR3 is 17 amino acids long. The germline V gene has CDR1 SGHVS and CDR2 FQNEAQ. V was pared by 0 bases and J by 1 base, with 6 bases of the junction left unmatched. CDR3 protein: CASSLALRAGGTDTQYF. The CDR3 region has the DNA TGTGCCAGCAGCTTAGCCCTCCGAGCGGGAGGCACAGATACGCAGTATTTT.

V and J are TRBV6-5 and TRBJ1-5, with D tentatively TRBD1 (5 bases). The CDR3 consists of 16 residues. V lost 5 bases and J lost 5, with 19 bases in between. The germline V gene has CDR1 MNHEY and CDR2 SVGAGI. The CDR3 nucleotides read TGTGCCAGCAGTAAACCCCCGGGGGAAGGGGATCAGCCCCAGCATTTT. Translation gives CASSKPPGEGDQPQHF.

The chain recombines TRBV18 with TRBJ2-3; D is undetermined. V dropped 2 bases and J dropped 5 bases, with 14 bases sitting between them. Germline CDR1 KGHSH, CDR2 LQKENI. This CDR3 region has 15 residues. CDR3 DNA sequence: TGTGCCAGCTCACCAGGTATAGGATCGGAAGATACGCAGTATTTT. Residues: CASSPGIGSEDTQYF.

There are a few counts of this clonotype. The chain combines TRBV5-1 with TRBJ2-1; perhaps TRBD2 as D (5 bases). Germline V lookup: CDR1 SGHRS, CDR2 YFSETQ. V was trimmed by 5 bases and J by 3 bases, leaving 18 bases between them. CDR3 length: 16 residues. This chain's CDR3 is CASRSAEAGLYNEQFF. In nucleotides, the CDR3 is TGCGCCAGCAGATCCGCTGAGGCAGGACTCTACAATGAGCAGTTCTTC.

This clonotype was seen a few times. The chain links TRBV5-1 to TRBJ1-2; TRBD1 matches at 8 bases. Germline assignment: CDR1 SGHRS and CDR2 YFSETQ. The trim removed 0 bases at V and 2 bases at J, leaving 3 bases unmatched. The CDR3 extends over 15 amino acids. DNA for the CDR3: TGCGCCAGCAGCTTGGGACAGGGGTTCAACTATGGCTACACCTTC. It specifies CASSLGQGFNYGYTF.

V gene TRBV24-1 combines with J gene TRBJ2-3; D tentatively fits TRBD1 or TRBD2 (6 bases each). Trimming cost V 1 base and J 3 bases, with 19 bases left between them. Germline assignment: CDR1 KGHDR and CDR2 SFDVKD. The CDR3 totals 18 residues. DNA for the CDR3: TGTGCCACCAGTGATTTCGGCGGGACAACCGGTCGTACAGATACGCAGTATTTT. This gives the protein CATSDFGGTTGRTDTQYF.

This chain connects TRBV20-1 to TRBJ1-1; D unresolved. Trimming took 0 bases from V and 4 from J, leaving 9 bases between them. The CDR3 spans 13 residues. Per germline, CDR1 DFQATT and CDR2 SNEGSKA (reference sequence). DNA for the CDR3: TGCAGTGCTAGAGAAGGGTTTGGCACTGAAGCTTTCTTT. This translates into CSAREGFGTEAFF.

This clonotype was observed a few times. This chain uses TRBV7-3 with TRBJ2-1; either TRBD1 or TRBD2 may supply D (5 bases each). This CDR3 has 14 amino acids. Trimming removed 5 bases at V and 7 bases at J, with 15 bases between. The germline V gene encodes CDR1 SGHTA and CDR2 FQGTGA. CDR3 DNA: TGTGCCAGCAGCCGACGGGGACCTGAGAATGAGCAGTTCTTC. Protein product: CASSRRGPENEQFF.